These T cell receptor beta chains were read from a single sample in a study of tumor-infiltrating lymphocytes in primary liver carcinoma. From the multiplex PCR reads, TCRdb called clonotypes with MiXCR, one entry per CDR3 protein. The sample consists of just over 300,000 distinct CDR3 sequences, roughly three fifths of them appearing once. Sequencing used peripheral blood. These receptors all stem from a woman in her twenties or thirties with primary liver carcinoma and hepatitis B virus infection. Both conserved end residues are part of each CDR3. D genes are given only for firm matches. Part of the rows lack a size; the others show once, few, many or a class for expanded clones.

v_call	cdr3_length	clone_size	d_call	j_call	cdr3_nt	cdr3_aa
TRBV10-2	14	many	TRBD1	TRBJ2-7	TGCGCCACCCAGAGGGGACAGGGGGCGTTGGAGCAGTACTTC	CATQRGQGALEQYF
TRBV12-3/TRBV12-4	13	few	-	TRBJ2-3	TGTGCCAGCAGTTTAAAGTCAGCGGATACGCAGTATTTT	CASSLKSADTQYF
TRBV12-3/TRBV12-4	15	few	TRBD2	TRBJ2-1	TGTGCCAGCAGTTCTGGACTAGCGGGAGAGGGTGAGCAGTTCTTC	CASSSGLAGEGEQFF
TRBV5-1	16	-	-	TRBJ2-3	TGCGCCAGCAGCTTGGCCTTTCAGGATCGCACAGATACGCAGTATTTT	CASSLAFQDRTDTQYF
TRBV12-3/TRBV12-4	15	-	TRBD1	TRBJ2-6	TGTGCCAACACCCGACAGGGCTCTGGGGCCAACGTCCTGACTTTC	CANTRQGSGANVLTF
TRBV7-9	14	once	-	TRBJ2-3	TGTGCCAGCAGCTTAGCGAAAAACACAGATACGCAGTATTTT	CASSLAKNTDTQYF
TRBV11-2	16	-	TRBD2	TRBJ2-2	TGTGCCAGCAGCTCGACACGAAGCGGGAGGTTCGGGGAGCTGTTTTTT	CASSSTRSGRFGELFF
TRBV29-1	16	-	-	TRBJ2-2	TGCAACGTCCTCATTAGGGGGGGCGCTGGGACCGGGGAGCTGTTTTTT	CNVLIRGGAGTGELFF
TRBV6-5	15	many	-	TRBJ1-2	TGTGCCAGCAGTTACTCGAGGGCGATTAACTATGGCTACACCTTC	CASSYSRAINYGYTF
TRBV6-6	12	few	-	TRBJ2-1	TGTGCCAGCAGTTCGGTTGGGCGGGAGCAGTTCTTC	CASSSVGREQFF
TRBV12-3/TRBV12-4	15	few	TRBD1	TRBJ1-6	TGTGCCAGCAGTTTACGGGACAGGGAAAGCTCACCCCTCCACTTT	CASSLRDRESSPLHF
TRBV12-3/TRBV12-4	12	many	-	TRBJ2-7	TGTGCCAGCAGGGACAGGGAGGGGGAGCAGTACTTC	CASRDREGEQYF
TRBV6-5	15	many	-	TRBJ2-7	TGTGCCAGCAGTCCATACGCAACAGGGACATACGAGCAGTACTTC	CASSPYATGTYEQYF
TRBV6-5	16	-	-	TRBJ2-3	TGTGCCAGCAGTTACCGAGTGGGAGGGAGGACAGTTACGCAGTATTTT	CASSYRVGGRTVTQYF
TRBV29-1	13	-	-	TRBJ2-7	TGCAGCGTCGGTGGGATGGTGGACTACGAGCAGTACTTC	CSVGGMVDYEQYF
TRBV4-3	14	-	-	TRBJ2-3	TGCGCCAGCACCCAAGATATGGGAGCGGATACGCAGTATTTT	CASTQDMGADTQYF
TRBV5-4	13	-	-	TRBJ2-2	TGTGCCAACAGCTTGGAAGGGGCCGGGGAGCTGTTCTTT	CANSLEGAGELFF
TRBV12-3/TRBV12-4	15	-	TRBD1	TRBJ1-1	TGTGCCAGCAGTTTGGGGCAGGGGGCGGACACTGAAGCTTTATTT	CASSLGQGADTEALF
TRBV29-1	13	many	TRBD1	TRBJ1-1	TGCAGCGGCCGACAGGGGGTGGACACTGAAGCTTTCTTT	CSGRQGVDTEAFF
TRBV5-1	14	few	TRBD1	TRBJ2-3	TGCGCCAGCAGCTTAGACAGGGCGATTGATACGCAGTATTTT	CASSLDRAIDTQYF
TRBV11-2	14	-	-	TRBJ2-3	TGTGCCGGCGGCCACCGGGACGCTCGAGATACGCAGTATTTT	CAGGHRDARDTQYF
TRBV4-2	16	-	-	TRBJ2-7	TGTGCCGGCAGCCAAGAGCCTGGCGGGGCCTCCTACGAGCAGTACTTC	CAGSQEPGGASYEQYF
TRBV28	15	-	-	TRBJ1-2	TGTGCCAGCGGTTCCCCCAGGGGCGTTAACTATGGCTACACCTTC	CASGSPRGVNYGYTF
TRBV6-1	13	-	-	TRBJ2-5	TGTGCCACGTGCTTTAGCCCGGGAGAGACCCAGTACTTC	CATCFSPGETQYF
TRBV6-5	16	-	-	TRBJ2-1	TGTGCCAGCAGTGAAGTAGGGTCGAGCTCCTACAATGAGCGGTTCTTC	CASSEVGSSSYNERFF
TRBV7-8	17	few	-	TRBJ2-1	TGTGCCAGCAGCCGCCTAGCTACTAGCCAATCAACCAATGAGCAGTTCTTC	CASSRLATSQSTNEQFF
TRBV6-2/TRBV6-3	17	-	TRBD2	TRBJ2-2	TGTGCGAGCAGTGGTCTCCCTGGCGGGAGAAACCCCGGGGAGCTGTTTTTT	CASSGLPGGRNPGELFF
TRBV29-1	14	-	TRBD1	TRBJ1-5	TGCAGCGTTCCGGGACAGGGGAGCAGTCGGCCCCAGCATTTT	CSVPGQGSSRPQHF
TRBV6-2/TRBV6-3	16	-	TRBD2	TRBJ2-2	TGTGCCAGCAGCCCCACTAGCGGGAGAGGCACCGGGGACCTGTTTTTT	CASSPTSGRGTGDLFF
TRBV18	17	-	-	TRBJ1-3	TGTGCCAGCTCACCAGGCTCGGGAGTAGGCTCTGGAAACACCATATATTTT	CASSPGSGVGSGNTIYF
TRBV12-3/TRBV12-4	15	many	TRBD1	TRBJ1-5	TGTGCCAGCAGTCCCCGGGACAGGGTGCTTCAGCCCCAGCATTTT	CASSPRDRVLQPQHF
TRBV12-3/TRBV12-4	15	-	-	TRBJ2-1	TGTGCCAGCAGTACATACGCCAGCTCCTACAATGAGCAGTTCTTC	CASSTYASSYNEQFF
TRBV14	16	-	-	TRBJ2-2	TGTACCAGCAGCCAAGTATTGACTTTTAACACCGGGGAGCTGTTTTTT	CTSSQVLTFNTGELFF
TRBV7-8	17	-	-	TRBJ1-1	TGTGCCAGCAGCCCTACACCGGGGATGTCGCGGAACACTGAAGCTTTCTTT	CASSPTPGMSRNTEAFF
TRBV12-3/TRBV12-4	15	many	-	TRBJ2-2	TGTGCCAGCAGACGACTACCCCTGACAGCCGGGGAGCTGTTTTTT	CASRRLPLTAGELFF
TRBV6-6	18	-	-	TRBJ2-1	TGTGCCAGCAGTTACTCGAGCCTTGGTGGTAGAATTGGTAATGAGCAGTTCTTC	CASSYSSLGGRIGNEQFF
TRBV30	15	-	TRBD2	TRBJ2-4	TGTGCCTGGAGTAACCGGGGGGTAACCAAAAACATTCAGTACTTC	CAWSNRGVTKNIQYF
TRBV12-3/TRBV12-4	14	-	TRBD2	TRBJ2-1	TGTGCCAGCAGTTTGGCGGGGGGGAACAATGGGCAGTTCTTC	CASSLAGGNNGQFF
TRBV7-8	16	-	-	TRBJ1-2	TGTGCCAGCAGCTTATCGGAAAGCATGACAGCCTATGGCTACACCTTC	CASSLSESMTAYGYTF
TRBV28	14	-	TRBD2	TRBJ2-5	TGTTCCAGCAACCTAGCGGGAGCCGGGGAGACCCAGTACTTC	CSSNLAGAGETQYF
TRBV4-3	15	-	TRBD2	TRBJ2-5	TGCGCCAGCAGCCAAGGTCACGGGAGGTCTGGGACCCGGTACTTC	CASSQGHGRSGTRYF
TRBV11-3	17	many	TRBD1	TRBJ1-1	TGTGCCAGCAGCTTTCACCGACAGGGAAAGGAGACCACTGAAGCTTTCTTT	CASSFHRQGKETTEAFF
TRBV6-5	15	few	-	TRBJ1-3	TGTGCCAGCAGTGCCGTTACAGGCTCTGGAAACACCATATATTTT	CASSAVTGSGNTIYF
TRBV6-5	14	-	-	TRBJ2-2	TGTGCCAGCAGTACAGGGTTGCACACCGGGGAGCTGTTTTTT	CASSTGLHTGELFF
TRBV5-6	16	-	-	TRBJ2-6	TGTGCCAGCAACTTGAAACCAGGCTCTGGGGCCAACGTCCTGACTTTC	CASNLKPGSGANVLTF
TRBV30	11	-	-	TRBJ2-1	TGTGCCTGGAGTTACGGGAATGAGCAGTTCTTC	CAWSYGNEQFF
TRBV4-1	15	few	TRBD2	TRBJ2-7	TGCGCCAGCAGCCAAGACGGGCTAGCGGCCTACGAGCAGTACTTC	CASSQDGLAAYEQYF
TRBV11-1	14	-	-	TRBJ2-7	TGTGCCAGCAGCTTTGAACAGTTCTCCTACGAGCAGTACTTC	CASSFEQFSYEQYF
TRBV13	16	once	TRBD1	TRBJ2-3	TGTGCCAGCAGCGGAAGGACAGGGGCTGCCGCAGATACGCAGTATTTT	CASSGRTGAAADTQYF
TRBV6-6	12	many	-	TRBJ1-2	TGTGCCAGCAATTCACAGGAAAACAGCTACACCTTC	CASNSQENSYTF
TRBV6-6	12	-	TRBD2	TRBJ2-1	TGTGCCAGCGGGAGGGTAGAAAATGAGCAGTTCTTC	CASGRVENEQFF